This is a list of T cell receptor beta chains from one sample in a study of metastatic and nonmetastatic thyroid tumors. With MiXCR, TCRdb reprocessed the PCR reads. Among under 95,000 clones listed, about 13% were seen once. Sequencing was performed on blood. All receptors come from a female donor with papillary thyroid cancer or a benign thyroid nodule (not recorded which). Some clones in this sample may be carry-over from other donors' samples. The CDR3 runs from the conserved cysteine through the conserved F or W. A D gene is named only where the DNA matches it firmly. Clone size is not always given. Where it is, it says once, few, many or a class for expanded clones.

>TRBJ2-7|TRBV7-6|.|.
CASSLGSELSYEQYF
TGTGCCAGCAGCTTAGGGTCCGAACTTTCCTATGAGCAGTACTTC
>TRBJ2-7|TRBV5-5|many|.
CASSFDGYYEQYF
TGTGCCAGCAGTTTCGACGGCTACTACGAGCAGTACTTC
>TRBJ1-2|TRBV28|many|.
CASSSGTYGYTF
TGTGCCAGCAGTTCCGGGACCTATGGCTACACCTTC
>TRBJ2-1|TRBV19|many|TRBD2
CASSGGLAGIPYNEQFF
TGTGCCAGTAGCGGGGGGCTAGCGGGTATACCCTACAATGAGCAGTTCTTC
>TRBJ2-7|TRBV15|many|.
CATSRVRIEFLEQYF
TGTGCCACCAGCAGAGTCCGGATCGAGTTCTTAGAGCAGTACTTC
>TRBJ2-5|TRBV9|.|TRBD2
CASSVEGRGRKETQYF
TGTGCCAGCAGCGTAGAAGGGAGGGGTCGCAAAGAGACCCAGTACTTC
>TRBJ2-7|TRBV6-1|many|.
CASSPTRGRSYEQYF
TGTGCCAGCAGCCCTACTCGCGGCCGCTCCTACGAGCAGTACTTC
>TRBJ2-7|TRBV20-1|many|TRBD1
CSAPLNWDSLIHSYEQYF
TGCAGTGCCCCCCTGAACTGGGACAGCCTTATTCACTCCTACGAGCAGTACTTC
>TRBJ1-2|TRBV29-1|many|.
CSVSGPGYTF
TGCAGCGTTTCAGGGCCCGGCTACACCTTC
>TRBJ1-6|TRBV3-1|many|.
CASSQVRGGVSPLHF
TGTGCCAGCAGCCAAGTTAGGGGAGGCGTTTCACCCCTCCACTTT
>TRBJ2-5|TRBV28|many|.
CASSLGVETQYF
TGTGCCAGCAGTTTAGGGGTAGAGACCCAGTACTTC
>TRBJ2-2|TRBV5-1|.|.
CASSKTSGAFTGELFF
TGCGCCAGCAGTAAGACGTCGGGGGCTTTCACCGGGGAGCTGTTTTTT
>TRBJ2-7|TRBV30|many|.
CAWSVPLGEQYF
TGTGCCTGGAGTGTACCGTTGGGGGAGCAGTACTTC
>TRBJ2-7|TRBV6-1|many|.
CASTDRRTYEQYF
TGTGCCAGCACCGACAGGAGAACCTACGAGCAGTACTTC
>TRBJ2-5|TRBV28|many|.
CASSLSAGSETQYF
TGTGCCAGCAGTTTATCGGCGGGATCAGAGACCCAGTACTTC
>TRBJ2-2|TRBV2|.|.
CASSASSGELFF
TGTGCCAGCAGTGCCTCCTCCGGTGAGCTGTTTTTT
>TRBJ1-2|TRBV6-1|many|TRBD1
CASSGGDRGREGYTF
TGTGCCAGCAGTGGGGGGGACAGGGGAAGGGAAGGCTACACCTTC
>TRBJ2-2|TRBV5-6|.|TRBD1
CASSFVWQGATGELFF
TGTGCCAGCAGCTTTGTGTGGCAGGGGGCCACCGGGGAGCTGTTTTTT
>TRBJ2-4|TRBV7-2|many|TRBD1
CASSLVVDRGAKNIQYF
TGTGCCAGCAGCTTAGTCGTGGACAGGGGTGCCAAAAACATTCAGTACTTC
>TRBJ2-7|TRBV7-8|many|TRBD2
CASSPVGAGGGGEQYF
TGTGCCAGCAGCCCGGTAGGAGCGGGAGGTGGAGGCGAGCAGTACTTC
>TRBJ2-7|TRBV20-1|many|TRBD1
CSARPGQGAGEQYF
TGCAGTGCTAGACCCGGACAGGGGGCCGGCGAGCAGTACTTC
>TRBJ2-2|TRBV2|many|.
CASSEGVSPNTGELFF
TGTGCCAGCAGTGAAGGAGTTAGTCCTAACACCGGGGAGCTGTTTTTT
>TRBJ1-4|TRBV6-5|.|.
CSSSYRGNNEKLFF
TGTTCCAGCAGTTACCGGGGTAATAATGAAAAACTGTTTTTT
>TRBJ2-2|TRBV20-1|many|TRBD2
CSAAGDPTGELFF
TGCAGTGCCGCGGGAGACCCCACCGGGGAGCTGTTTTTT
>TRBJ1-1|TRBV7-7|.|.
CASSPTDNTEAFF
TGTGCTAGCAGCCCGACAGATAACACTGAAGCTTTCTTT
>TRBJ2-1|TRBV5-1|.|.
CSSSFLWAYNEQFF
TGCTCCAGCAGCTTCCTGTGGGCCTACAATGAGCAGTTCTTC
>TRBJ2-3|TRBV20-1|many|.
CSALAPSTDTQYF
TGCAGTGCCTTAGCCCCTAGCACAGATACGCAGTATTTT
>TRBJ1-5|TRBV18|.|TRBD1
CASSLTGGGSQPQHF
TGTGCCAGCTCACTCACAGGGGGCGGAAGTCAGCCCCAGCATTTT
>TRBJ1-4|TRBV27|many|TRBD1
CASSQRTGGFTSEKLFF
TGTGCCAGCAGCCAACGGACAGGGGGCTTTACGAGTGAAAAACTGTTTTTT
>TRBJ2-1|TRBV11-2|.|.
CASSFDYISSYNEQFF
TGTGCCAGCAGCTTCGACTATATTAGCTCCTACAATGAGCAGTTCTTC
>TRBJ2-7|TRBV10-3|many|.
CAIRASAYEQYF
TGTGCCATCAGAGCTAGCGCCTACGAGCAGTACTTC
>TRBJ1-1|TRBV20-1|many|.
CSALGTSEAFF
TGCAGTGCTTTAGGGACATCCGAAGCTTTCTTT
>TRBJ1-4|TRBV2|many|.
CASSSGGRMGEKLFF
TGTGCCAGCAGTTCCGGGGGGAGGATGGGGGAAAAACTGTTTTTT
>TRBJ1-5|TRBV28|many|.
CASSFQGGNQPQHF
TGTGCCAGCAGTTTTCAGGGTGGCAATCAGCCCCAGCATTTT
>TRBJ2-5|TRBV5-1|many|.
CASSLGAGQETQYF
TGCGCCAGCAGCTTGGGGGCGGGTCAAGAGACCCAGTACTTC
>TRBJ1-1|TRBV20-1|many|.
CSARGNTEAFF
TGCAGTGCTAGGGGGAACACTGAAGCTTTCTTT
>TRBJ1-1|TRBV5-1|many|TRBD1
CASSLAKGGQTEAFF
TGCGCCAGCAGCTTGGCCAAGGGGGGACAGACTGAAGCTTTCTTT
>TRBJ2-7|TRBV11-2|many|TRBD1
CASSPTSGQGYEQYF
TGTGCCAGCAGCCCTACCTCGGGACAGGGTTACGAGCAGTACTTC
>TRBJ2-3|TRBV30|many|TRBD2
CSWGGADTQYF
TGTTCTTGGGGGGGGGCAGATACGCAGTATTTT